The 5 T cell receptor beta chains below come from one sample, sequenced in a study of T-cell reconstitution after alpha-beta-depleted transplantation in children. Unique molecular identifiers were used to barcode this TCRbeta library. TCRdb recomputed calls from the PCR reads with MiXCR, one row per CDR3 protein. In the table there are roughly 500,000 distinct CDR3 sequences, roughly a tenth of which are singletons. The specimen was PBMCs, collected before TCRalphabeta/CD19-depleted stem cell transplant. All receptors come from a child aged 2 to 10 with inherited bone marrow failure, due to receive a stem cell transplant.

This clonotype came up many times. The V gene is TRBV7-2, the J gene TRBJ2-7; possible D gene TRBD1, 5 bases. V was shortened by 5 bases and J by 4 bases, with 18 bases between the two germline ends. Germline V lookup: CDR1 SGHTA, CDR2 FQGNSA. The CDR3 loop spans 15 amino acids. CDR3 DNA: TGTGCCAGCAGCCCGCGGCAGCAGGGCCTGTACGAGCAGTACTTC. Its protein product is CASSPRQQGLYEQYF.

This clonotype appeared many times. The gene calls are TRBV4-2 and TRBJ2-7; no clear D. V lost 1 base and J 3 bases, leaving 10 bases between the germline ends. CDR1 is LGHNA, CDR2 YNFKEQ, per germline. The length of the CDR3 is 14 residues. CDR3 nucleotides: TGTGCCAGCAGCCAAGTCCTGGCTCACTACGAGCAGTACTTC. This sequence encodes CASSQVLAHYEQYF.

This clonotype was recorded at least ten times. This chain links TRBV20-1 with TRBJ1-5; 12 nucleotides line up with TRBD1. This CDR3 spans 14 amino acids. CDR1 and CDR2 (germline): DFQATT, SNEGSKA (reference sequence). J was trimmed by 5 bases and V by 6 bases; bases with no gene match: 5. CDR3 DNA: TGCAGTGCCCGGGGACAGGGGGCGGATCAGCCCCAGCATTTT. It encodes CSARGQGADQPQHF.

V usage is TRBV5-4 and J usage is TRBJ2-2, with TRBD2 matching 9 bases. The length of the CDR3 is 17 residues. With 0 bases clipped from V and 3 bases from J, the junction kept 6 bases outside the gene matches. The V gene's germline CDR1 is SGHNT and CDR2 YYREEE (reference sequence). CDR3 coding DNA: TGTGCCAGCAGCTTGGGGATACTAGCGGGTGACACCGGGGAGCTGTTTTTT. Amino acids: CASSLGILAGDTGELFF.

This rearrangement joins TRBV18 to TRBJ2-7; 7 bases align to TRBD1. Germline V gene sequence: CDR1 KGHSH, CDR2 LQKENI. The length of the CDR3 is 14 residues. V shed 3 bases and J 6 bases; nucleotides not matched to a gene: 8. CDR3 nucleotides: TGTGCCAGCTCACCCCAGGACAGGAGTATCGAGCAGTACTTC. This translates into CASSPQDRSIEQYF.